These 23 T cell receptor beta chains were all obtained from the same sample, sequenced in a study of cytomegalovirus exposure and HLA in healthy donors. It was with 60 Vbeta and 13 Jbeta primers that the PCR ran. Assay used: immunoSEQ multiplex PCR; TCRdb lists only in-frame clones, some missing. The repertoire has about 140,000 clones, approximately 70% of them found once; the top ten carry 1.5% to 2%. Material: PBMCs. The receptor set was obtained from a human donor in good health.

This clone was picked up a small number of times. The chain carries TRBV28 and TRBJ2-1; TRBD2 matches at 9 bases. This CDR3 comprises 12 residues. CDR1 is MDHEN and CDR2 is SYDVKM in the germline V gene. The CDR3 region is CIIAGAYNEQFF. CDR3 DNA: TGTATCATAGCGGGAGCCTACAATGAGCAGTTCTTC. The full variable domain, rest sourced from reference TRBV28 and TRBJ2-1, is DVKVTQSSRYLVKRTGEKVFLECVQDMDHENMFWYRQDPGLGLRLIYFSYDVKMKEKGDIPEGYSVSREKKERFSLILESASTNQTSMYLCIIAGAYNEQFFGPGTRLTVL.

The chain is built from TRBV7-2 and TRBJ2-1, with 11 bases matching TRBD2. V dropped 5 bases and J dropped 3; count of bases not matched to a gene: 3. The CDR3 length is 15 residues. Per the germline V gene, CDR1 is SGHTA and CDR2 is FQGNSA. In DNA, the CDR3 is TGTGCCAGCAGCCATGGGACTAGCGGCTACAATGAGCAGTTCTTC. Residues: CASSHGTSGYNEQFF.

The chain employs TRBV6-5 and TRBJ1-4; 7 bases fit TRBD1. This CDR3 spans 15 amino acids. With 2 bases clipped from V and 3 bases from J, the junction kept 3 bases outside the gene matches. Germline CDR1 MNHEY, CDR2 SVGAGI. DNA for the CDR3: TGTGCCAGCAGTTACAGACAGGGTGCTAATGAAAAACTGTTTTTT. This codes for CASSYRQGANEKLFF.

This rearrangement joins TRBV6-5 to TRBJ2-5; TRBD2 is a possible D gene (5 bases). This CDR3 is 13 amino acids long. V was pared by 9 bases and J by 6 bases, with 17 bases between. Germline V CDR1 and CDR2: MNHEY, SVGAGI. The CDR3 protein is CASRTEYGKTQYF. CDR3 nucleotides: TGTGCCAGTCGGACGGAGTACGGGAAGACCCAGTACTTC.

This chain's CDR3 is CASSFDSLNTEAFF. In nucleotides, the CDR3 is TGTGCCAGCAGCTTCGACAGCCTGAACACTGAAGCTTTCTTT. The gene calls are TRBV11-3 and TRBJ1-1; a weak D match, TRBD1 (5 bases). Trimming took off 3 bases at V and 0 bases at J, with 8 bases between the two ends. The CDR3 length is 14 residues. CDR1 and CDR2 (germline): SGHNT, YENEEA.

This clone was counted between two and nine times. The CDR3 nucleotides are TGTGCCAGCAGGGGGGACAGGGGCTCCTACGAGCAGTACTTC. Translating gives CASRGDRGSYEQYF. The chain recombines TRBV7-9 with TRBJ2-7; 10 positions agree with TRBD1. Losses at the gene ends were 6 bases for V and 0 bases for J; bases not matched to a gene: 2. The CDR3 loop spans 14 amino acids. Germline-derived CDR1 and CDR2 are SEHNR and FQNEAQ (reference sequence).

The rearrangement uses TRBV28 and TRBJ2-7; D is uncertain. The germline gives CDR1 MDHEN, CDR2 SYDVKM. This CDR3 has 14 amino acids. Trimming pared 5 bases from V and 7 bases from J, leaving 18 bases between. CDR3 sequence: CASSTSFEPEEQYF. The CDR3 DNA reads TGTGCCAGCAGTACCTCTTTTGAGCCCGAGGAGCAGTACTTC.

The rearrangement uses TRBV5-1 and TRBJ1-5; tentative D call: TRBD1 (5 bases). The CDR3 runs 13 residues. The germline CDR1 and CDR2 sequences are SGHRS and YFSETQ. V was shortened by 1 base and J by 7 bases, with 9 bases between the two germline ends. CDR3 region: CASSLQGGQPQHF. The CDR3 nucleotides read TGCGCCAGCAGCTTGCAGGGCGGCCAGCCCCAGCATTTT.

The rearrangement joins TRBV4-2 to TRBJ2-7, with D perhaps matching TRBD2 (6 bases). In germline, CDR1 is LGHNA, CDR2 YNFKEQ. With 0 bases removed from V and 0 bases from J, the gap between germline ends came to 9 bases. This CDR3 is built from 15 residues. CDR3 residues: CASSQESGSSYEQYF. CDR3 sequence (DNA): TGTGCCAGCAGCCAAGAATCCGGGAGCTCCTACGAGCAGTACTTC.

This clone was seen only a few times. The chain uses TRBV28 and TRBJ1-4, with 8 bases that match TRBD1. Germline lookup yields CDR1 MDHEN and CDR2 SYDVKM. This CDR3 region has 14 residues. V shed 5 bases and J 7 bases; nucleotides not matched to a gene: 6. CDR3 in amino acids: CASSPDREGEKLFF. The CDR3 nucleotides are TGTGCCAGCAGTCCGGACAGGGAGGGTGAAAAACTGTTTTTT.

This rearrangement joins TRBV7-2 to TRBJ2-2; 11 nucleotides align to TRBD2. Germline-derived CDR1 and CDR2 are SGHTA and FQGNSA. The CDR3 runs 16 residues. The ends lost 5 bases at V and 5 bases at J; junction bases unmatched: 7. In DNA, the CDR3 is TGTGCCAGCAGCATGATAGCGGGAGGGCAAACCGGGGAGCTGTTTTTT. It is translated as CASSMIAGGQTGELFF.

This clone has only a few counts. J is TRBJ2-3 and V is TRBV5-4, with 10 bases fitting TRBD2. After removal of 8 bases from V and 4 bases from J, the junction contained 7 bases not matched to a gene. Germline values: CDR1 SGHNT, CDR2 YYREEE (reference sequence). The CDR3 totals 14 residues. The CDR3 here is CASSSGSFADTQYF. The CDR3 region has the DNA TGTGCCAGTTCTAGCGGGAGTTTTGCAGATACGCAGTATTTT.

The chain combines TRBV6-1 with TRBJ2-2; 10 bases agree with TRBD2. The CDR3 runs to 15 residues. V was clipped by 5 bases and J by 2 bases; unmatched bases: 2. The V gene's germline CDR1 is MNHNS and CDR2 SASEGT. The CDR3, as DNA: TGTGCCAGCAGTCTAGCGGGAGCCAACACCGGGGAGCTGTTTTTT. Translating gives CASSLAGANTGELFF.

The V call is TRBV4-1, the J call TRBJ2-7; D not resolved. The CDR3 spans 13 residues. CDR1 and CDR2 from the germline V gene are MGHRA and YSYEKL. V dropped 1 base and J dropped 3 bases, with 7 bases sitting between them. CDR3 protein: CASSQAVGYEQYF. The DNA of the CDR3 is TGCGCCAGCAGCCAAGCTGTCGGCTACGAGCAGTACTTC.

This clone occurred a few times. This chain joins TRBV18 and TRBJ2-6; the D gene is possibly TRBD1 (7 bases). Germline V gene lookup returns CDR1 KGHSH and CDR2 LQKENI. The CDR3 consists of 16 residues. Trimming left V 3 bases short and J 2 bases short, with 11 bases between. The CDR3 spells CASSPTGRPGANVLTF. The DNA for the CDR3 is TGTGCCAGCTCACCGACAGGGAGGCCTGGGGCCAACGTCCTGACTTTC.

This chain connects TRBV19 to TRBJ2-7, with D hard to call. This CDR3 contains 14 residues. V gave up 5 bases and J gave up 3 bases, with 14 bases separating them. Germline V lookup: CDR1 LNHDA, CDR2 SQIVND (reference sequence). The CDR3 DNA reads TGTGCCAGTAGTCCATCAGGAAGCCACTACGAGCAGTACTTC. Protein sequence: CASSPSGSHYEQYF.

The V call is TRBV25-1, the J call TRBJ2-1; TRBD2 matches 8 bases. The CDR3 totals 15 residues. Germline-derived CDR1 and CDR2 are MGHDK and SYGVNS. V lost 2 bases, J lost 8 bases, and 8 bases stayed unmatched. The CDR3 DNA follows: TGTGCCAGCAGTGAAATCGGCGGGAGGAGGGATGAGCAGTTCTTC. It translates to CASSEIGGRRDEQFF.

The gene calls are TRBV29-1 and TRBJ2-5; a weak D match, TRBD2 (7 bases). CDR1 and CDR2 (germline): SQVTM, ANQGSEA. The CDR3 covers 13 residues. Deletions cut 7 bases from V and 1 base from J, with 13 bases between. The DNA of the CDR3 is TGCAGCGCGAGGGAGGGGGGCCAAGAGACCCAGTACTTC. Protein sequence: CSAREGGQETQYF.

This clone was observed a single time. The gene calls are TRBV5-1 and TRBJ2-7, with 10 positions matching TRBD1. The trim removed 4 bases at V and 6 bases at J, leaving 16 bases unmatched. Germline values: CDR1 SGHRS, CDR2 YFSETQ. The CDR3 length is 17 residues. This CDR3 is CASSPVGTGVTRGEQYF. As DNA, the CDR3 is TGCGCCAGCAGCCCCGTCGGGACAGGGGTTACGAGGGGCGAGCAGTACTTC.

J is TRBJ1-4 and V is TRBV7-2; 9 nucleotides line up with TRBD1. V lost 4 bases and J lost 7; bases outside the gene matches: 7. The CDR3 sequence is 15 residues long. Germline V gives CDR1 SGHTA, CDR2 FQGNSA. CDR3 protein: CASSSTGTGSEKLFF. CDR3 nucleotide sequence: TGTGCCAGCAGCTCCACAGGGACAGGGAGTGAAAAACTGTTTTTT.

The chain carries TRBV7-8 and TRBJ1-1, with unresolved D. V lost 2 bases to trimming and J lost 7 bases, with 11 bases between them. CDR1 SGHVS and CDR2 FQNEAQ come from the germline V gene. The CDR3 spans 13 residues. CDR3 in amino acids: CASSLPPPSEAFF. In DNA, the CDR3 is TGTGCCAGCAGCTTACCCCCTCCCAGTGAAGCTTTCTTT.

The chain links TRBV7-9 to TRBJ2-2, with 12 bases lining up with TRBD1. The CDR3 consists of 15 residues. Trimming at V came to 4 bases and at J to 7 bases, leaving 4 bases not matched to a gene. Germline CDR1 and CDR2: SEHNR and FQNEAQ (reference sequence). CDR3 in amino acids: CASSSGQGALGELFF. In DNA form, the CDR3 reads TGTGCCAGCAGCTCGGGACAGGGGGCCCTCGGGGAGCTGTTTTTT.

This clone was detected only a few times. The chain joins TRBV11-3 to TRBJ2-6; D uncertain. Trimming took off 2 bases at V and 3 bases at J, with 2 bases between the two ends. The CDR3 is 13 amino acids. Per the germline V gene, CDR1 is SGHNT and CDR2 is YENEEA. The CDR3 nucleotides read TGTGCCAGCAGCTTACGTGGGGCCAACGTCCTGACTTTC. This codes for CASSLRGANVLTF.